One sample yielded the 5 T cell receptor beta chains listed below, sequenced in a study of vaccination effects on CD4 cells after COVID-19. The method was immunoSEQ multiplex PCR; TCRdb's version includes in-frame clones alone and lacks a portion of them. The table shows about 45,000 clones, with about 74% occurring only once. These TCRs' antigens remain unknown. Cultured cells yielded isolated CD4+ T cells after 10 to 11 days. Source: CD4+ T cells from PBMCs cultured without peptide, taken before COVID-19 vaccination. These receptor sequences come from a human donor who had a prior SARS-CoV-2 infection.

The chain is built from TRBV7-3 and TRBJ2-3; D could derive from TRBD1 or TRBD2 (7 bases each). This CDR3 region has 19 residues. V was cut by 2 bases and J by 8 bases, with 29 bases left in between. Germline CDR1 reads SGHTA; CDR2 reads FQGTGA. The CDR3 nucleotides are TGTGCCAGCAGCTTATGGGGTGAGAGGGGGCCCATTGGGGGGGGTACGCAGTATTTT. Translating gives CASSLWGERGPIGGGTQYF.

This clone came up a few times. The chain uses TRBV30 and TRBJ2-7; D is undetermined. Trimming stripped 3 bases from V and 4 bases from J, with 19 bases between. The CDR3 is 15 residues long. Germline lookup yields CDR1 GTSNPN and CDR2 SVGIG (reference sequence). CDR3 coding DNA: TGTGCCTGGAGCATTTGGGGATTGGGCCTATACGAGCAGTACTTC. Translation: CAWSIWGLGLYEQYF.

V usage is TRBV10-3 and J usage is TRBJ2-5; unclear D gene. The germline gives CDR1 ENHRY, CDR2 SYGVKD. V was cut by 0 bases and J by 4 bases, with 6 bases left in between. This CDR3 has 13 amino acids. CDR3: CAISESDPETQYF. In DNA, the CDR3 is TGTGCCATCAGTGAGTCTGATCCAGAGACCCAGTACTTC.

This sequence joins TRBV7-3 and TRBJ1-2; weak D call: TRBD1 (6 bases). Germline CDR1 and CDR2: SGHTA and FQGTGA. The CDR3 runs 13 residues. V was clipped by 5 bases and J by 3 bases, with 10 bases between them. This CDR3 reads CASSQGGDYGYTF. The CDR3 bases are TGTGCCAGCAGCCAAGGGGGGGACTATGGCTACACCTTC.

The CDR3 protein is CASSVRAGGSTDTQYF. CDR3 DNA: TGTGCCAGCTCAGTACGCGCGGGGGGGAGCACAGATACGCAGTATTTT. This chain links TRBV18 with TRBJ2-3; TRBD2 matches 9 bases. V trimming: 5 bases; J trimming: 0 bases; junction bases outside the gene matches: 6. The germline gives CDR1 KGHSH, CDR2 LQKENI. The CDR3 has 16 amino acids.